The T cell receptor beta chain described here comes from a study of vaccination and CD4 T cells after COVID-19. Treatment described: roughly 10-day PBMC culture with coronavirus spike peptide pools or control peptides (ViraFEST assay). This clonotype came up a few times. What it binds is unknown. Trimming cost V 1 base and J 4 bases, with 13 bases left between them. Germline V lookup: CDR1 DFQATT, CDR2 SNEGSKA (reference sequence). This CDR3 contains 14 residues. Cultured CD4+ T-cell DNA underwent Oncomine TCR Beta short-read sequencing. TCRdb analysed the PCR reads with MiXCR anew, one entry per CDR3 protein. This table has more than 8,000 distinct CDR3 sequences, 65% to 80% appearing once.

This chain links TRBV20-1 with TRBJ1-2; D unresolved. This clonotype was sampled from a human donor who had recovered from COVID-19. The sequenced sample consisted of CD4+ T cells from blood, cultured in vitro. The CDR3 is CSARAGGKVYGYTF. In DNA form, the CDR3 reads TGCAGTGCTAGAGCGGGAGGGAAGGTCTATGGCTACACCTTC.